This T cell receptor beta chain was found in a study of blood T cell repertoires in COVID-19. Turning to the study itself: In each case, the material was cDNA or gDNA derived from T cells, B-cell-depleted T cells, or PBMCs.

Trimming at V came to 4 bases and at J to 6 bases, leaving 12 bases not matched to a gene. This CDR3 region has 15 residues. The germline V gene encodes CDR1 SGHRS and CDR2 YFSETQ. Clones were read by immunoSEQ multiplex PCR, and TCRdb kept only the in-frame ones, dropping some. The repertoire includes roughly 200,000 clones, roughly 80% of them detected once, and about 4.5% sits in the top ten. The genes are TRBV5-1 and TRBJ1-1; 7 nucleotides agree with TRBD1. The sequenced sample was peripheral blood. This TCR came from a man aged 50 to 59 with active or convalescent COVID-19. CDR3: CASSLDRTQGAEAFF. CDR3 DNA sequence: TGCGCCAGCAGCCTGGACAGGACCCAGGGGGCTGAAGCTTTCTTT.